This passage covers 25 T cell receptor beta chains from one sample sequenced in a study of CD8 T cells in Susac syndrome. cDNA came from roughly 0.5 to 1 ug RNA primed by random hexamers. In TCRdb, the immunoSEQ multiplex PCR reads were re-called with MiXCR into one record per CDR3 protein. This table holds about 130,000 distinct CDR3 sequences, around 94% found once. Sequencing was carried out using CD4+ T cells from PBMCs. Source of these receptors: a human donor with multiple sclerosis.

The chain joins TRBV5-1 to TRBJ2-3, with 9 bases matching TRBD2. Germline CDR1 reads SGHRS; CDR2 reads YFSETQ. This CDR3 is built from 16 residues. Unmatched junction bases numbered 7, after V lost 0 bases and J lost 5 bases. CDR3 sequence reads: CASSLDIAGEGDTQYF. CDR3 nucleotides: TGCGCCAGCAGCTTGGATATAGCGGGAGAAGGAGATACGCAGTATTTT.

This chain connects TRBV6-2 or TRBV6-3 to TRBJ2-7; 9 bases map to TRBD2. The CDR3 loop spans 13 amino acids. V lost 7 bases, J lost 4 bases, and 5 bases stayed unmatched. From germline, CDR1 is MNHEY and CDR2 SVGEGT. The CDR3 reads CASTVAGEYEQYF. The CDR3 DNA follows: TGTGCCAGCACCGTAGCGGGGGAGTACGAGCAGTACTTC.

As to this clonotype: Sequence at one end of the junction differs from germline and may be a read error. This rearrangement joins TRBV7-7 to TRBJ1-1; D gene ambiguous. Germline V lookup: CDR1 SSHAT, CDR2 FNYEAQ (reference sequence). CDR3 size: 17 residues. The CDR3 coding sequence is TGTGCTAGCAGCTTAAATTGGAGTCTCGATATGAACACTGAAGCTTTCTTT. Protein product: CASSLNWSLDMNTEAFF.

The genes are TRBV29-1 and TRBJ2-1, with D possibly being TRBD1 (5 bases). V was shortened by 4 bases and J by 6 bases, with 10 bases between the two germline ends. Germline assignment: CDR1 SQVTM and CDR2 ANQGSEA. The CDR3 is 12 amino acids. The CDR3: CSVAPGSNEQFF. CDR3 nucleotide sequence: TGCAGCGTTGCCCCAGGGTCCAATGAGCAGTTCTTC.

This sequence joins TRBV5-1 and TRBJ1-1, with unresolved D. The ends were cut back, 0 bases at V and 2 bases at J, with 8 bases in the middle. This CDR3 comprises 14 residues. Germline V gene sequence: CDR1 SGHRS, CDR2 YFSETQ. This CDR3 reads CASSLALRNTEAFF. CDR3 DNA: TGCGCCAGCAGCTTGGCCTTGCGAAACACTGAAGCTTTCTTT.

The CDR3 here is CASMEARGYTEAFF. The CDR3 DNA reads TGTGCCAGCATGGAAGCCAGGGGCTACACTGAAGCTTTCTTT. The chain employs TRBV12-3 or TRBV12-4 and TRBJ1-1; weak D call: TRBD1 (6 bases). The ends were cut back, 7 bases at V and 3 bases at J, with 15 bases in the middle. The CDR3 loop spans 14 amino acids.

The rearrangement uses TRBV2 and TRBJ1-1; maybe TRBD1 (6 bases). V was cut by 2 bases and J by 0 bases, with 10 bases left in between. Germline assignment: CDR1 SNHLY and CDR2 FYNNEI. The CDR3 loop spans 15 amino acids. The CDR3 coding sequence is TGTGCCAGCAGTGAACAGGGGCTTCTGAACACTGAAGCTTTCTTT. Translating it yields CASSEQGLLNTEAFF.

This clonotype has only one observation. The rearrangement uses TRBV19 and TRBJ1-1; the D gene is possibly TRBD1 (5 bases). V was pared by 5 bases and J by 1 base, with 14 bases between. The CDR3 is made up of 15 amino acids. In germline, CDR1 is LNHDA, CDR2 SQIVND (reference sequence). The CDR3 loop reads CASSPPGRQNTEAFF. CDR3 DNA: TGTGCCAGTAGTCCTCCGGGACGTCAGAACACTGAAGCTTTCTTT.

This chain joins TRBV3-1 and TRBJ2-2; D may correspond to TRBD1 or TRBD2 (5 bases each). Trimming stripped 2 bases from V and 0 bases from J, with 10 bases between. Germline CDR1 and CDR2: LGHDT and YNNKEL (reference sequence). The CDR3 is 16 amino acids. The CDR3 nucleotides are TGTGCCAGCAGCCAATCCGGGACCACGAACACCGGGGAGCTGTTTTTT. This gives the protein CASSQSGTTNTGELFF.

The V call is TRBV30, the J call TRBJ1-1, with a possible D match to TRBD1 (5 bases). Between the trimmed V and J ends, which lost 0 bases and 1 base, there was a span of 9 bases. This CDR3 spans 14 amino acids. Germline V gene lookup returns CDR1 GTSNPN and CDR2 SVGIG (reference sequence). CDR3 region: CAWSVGRANTEAFF. The CDR3 nucleotides are TGTGCCTGGAGTGTGGGCAGGGCGAACACTGAAGCTTTCTTT.

V and J are TRBV4-2 and TRBJ2-1; D remains unclear. The CDR3 consists of 16 residues. Trimming pared 5 bases from V and 0 bases from J, leaving 14 bases between. Germline-derived CDR1 and CDR2 are LGHNA and YNFKEQ. CDR3 residues: CASSKSGQSSYNEQFF. As DNA, the CDR3 is TGTGCCAGCAGCAAATCCGGGCAGAGCTCCTACAATGAGCAGTTCTTC.

J is TRBJ2-4 and V is TRBV6-1, with D possibly being TRBD2 (6 bases). CDR1 and CDR2 from the germline V gene are MNHNS and SASEGT. V lost 6 bases to trimming and J lost 7 bases, with 19 bases between them. The CDR3 sequence is 15 residues long. CDR3 nucleotide sequence: TGTGCCAGCAGCGAGAGAGCTGCGGGGAGGAACATTCAGTACTTC. It codes for CASSERAAGRNIQYF.

The gene calls are TRBV10-2 and TRBJ2-7; TRBD1 matches 8 bases. The CDR3 spans 14 residues. Germline-derived CDR1 and CDR2 are WSHSY and SAAADI. Trimming removed 8 bases from V and 2 bases from J; junction bases left unmatched: 8. CDR3 residues: CASARTGITYEQYF. CDR3 in DNA: TGCGCCAGCGCCCGGACAGGGATAACCTACGAGCAGTACTTC.

This chain connects TRBV6-5 to TRBJ1-3; 9 nucleotides align to TRBD1. CDR3 length: 16 amino acids. The germline V gene encodes CDR1 MNHEY and CDR2 SVGAGI. Trimming took 0 bases from V and 8 from J; bases not matched to a gene: 8. The CDR3 nucleotides are TGTGCCAGCAGTTACTCGGCGGGACAGGGTGGCGACACCATATATTTT. Translated, it gives CASSYSAGQGGDTIYF.

The chain has TRBV30 and TRBJ1-4; tentatively, D is TRBD1 (6 bases). Trimming left V 1 base short and J 7 bases short, with 16 bases between. This CDR3 is 15 amino acids long. CDR1 is GTSNPN and CDR2 is SVGIG in the germline V gene (reference sequence). The CDR3 DNA follows: TGTGCCTGGAGTGCCACAACAGGGACGGGTGAAAAACTGTTTTTT. It is translated as CAWSATTGTGEKLFF.

Comments on this clonotype: One junction end does not reproduce the germline sequence, and a read error may be involved. The chain uses TRBV2 and TRBJ1-2; D gene ambiguous. The CDR3 runs 8 residues. The germline V gene has CDR1 SNHLY and CDR2 FYNNEI. The CDR3 loop reads CASEGISF. In nucleotides, the CDR3 is TGTGCCAGCGAGGGAATCTCCTTC. Together with reference TRBV2 and TRBJ1-2, the CDR3 gives the full variable domain: EPEVTQTPSHQVTQMGQEVILRCVPISNHLYFYWYRQILGQKVEFLVSFYNNEISEKSEIFDDQFSVERPDGSNFTLKIRSTKLEDSAMYFCASEGISFGSGTRLTVV.

This clonotype was recorded only once. The J gene is TRBJ2-1, the V gene TRBV19; the match to TRBD2 covers 10 bases. Germline lookup yields CDR1 LNHDA and CDR2 SQIVND (reference sequence). Losses at the gene ends were 8 bases for V and 7 bases for J; bases not matched to a gene: 5. This CDR3 contains 13 residues. CDR3 sequence: CASSSGSINEQFF. The CDR3 DNA follows: TGTGCCAGTTCTAGCGGGAGTATAAATGAGCAGTTCTTC.

This clonotype is a singleton in its sample. The chain has TRBV5-1 and TRBJ2-1, with D possibly being TRBD2 (5 bases). Trimming took off 0 bases at V and 1 base at J, with 8 bases between the two ends. Germline V lookup: CDR1 SGHRS, CDR2 YFSETQ. The CDR3 spans 15 residues. This CDR3 is CASSLEEESYNEQFF. DNA of the CDR3: TGCGCCAGCAGCTTGGAGGAGGAATCCTACAATGAGCAGTTCTTC. Using reference TRBV5-1 and TRBJ2-1 for the parts outside the CDR3, the full variable domain is KAGVTQTPRYLIKTRGQQVTLSCSPISGHRSVSWYQQTPGQGLQFLFEYFSETQRNKGNFPGRFSGRQFSNSRSEMNVSTLELGDSALYLCASSLEEESYNEQFFGPGTRLTVL.

This chain joins TRBV5-4 and TRBJ1-2; tentative D call: TRBD1 (6 bases). Germline V CDR1 and CDR2: SGHNT, YYREEE (reference sequence). V lost 0 bases, J lost 10 bases, and 13 bases lay in between. The CDR3 loop spans 13 amino acids. CDR3 in amino acids: CASSLEQGNVYTF. The DNA of the CDR3 is TGTGCCAGCAGCTTGGAACAGGGTAATGTCTACACCTTC.

The chain couples TRBV29-1 to TRBJ2-7; 7 bases are a match to TRBD2. The CDR3 consists of 13 residues. Germline V gene lookup returns CDR1 SQVTM and CDR2 ANQGSEA. V was pared by 5 bases and J by 4 bases, with 8 bases of the junction left unmatched. The CDR3 bases are TGCAGCGTTTCTAGCGGCCCGGGGTACGAGCAGTACTTC. It encodes CSVSSGPGYEQYF.

The chain employs TRBV20-1 and TRBJ1-1, with 7 positions matching TRBD1. The ends lost 7 bases at V and 5 bases at J; junction bases unmatched: 7. Germline lookup yields CDR1 DFQATT and CDR2 SNEGSKA (reference sequence). This CDR3 region has 12 residues. CDR3 protein: CSVSGGETEAFF. The CDR3 DNA is TGCAGTGTCTCAGGGGGTGAGACTGAAGCTTTCTTT.

This chain links TRBV5-6 with TRBJ2-2; D is undetermined. V gave up 3 bases and J gave up 0 bases, with 6 bases separating them. This CDR3 comprises 14 residues. Germline V gene lookup returns CDR1 SGHDT and CDR2 YYEEEE. This CDR3 is CASSSVPNTGELFF. DNA for the CDR3: TGTGCCAGCAGCTCAGTCCCGAACACCGGGGAGCTGTTTTTT.

The chain employs TRBV18 and TRBJ2-3, with TRBD2 matching over 7 bases. Germline V gene lookup returns CDR1 KGHSH and CDR2 LQKENI. Unmatched junction bases numbered 5, after V lost 2 bases and J lost 3 bases. This CDR3 is 15 amino acids long. The CDR3 bases are TGTGCCAGCTCACCAAAAACCGGGGGGACAGATACGCAGTATTTT. This sequence encodes CASSPKTGGTDTQYF.

The chain is built from TRBV3-1 and TRBJ1-2, with D tentatively TRBD1 (6 bases). Germline CDR1 is LGHDT and CDR2 is YNNKEL (reference sequence). Trimming stripped 1 base from V and 5 bases from J, with 11 bases between. The CDR3 loop spans 14 amino acids. In DNA, the CDR3 is TGTGCCAGCAGCCAAGCCCAGGGGAGGTATGGCTACACCTTC. Its protein is CASSQAQGRYGYTF. The complete variable domain, with remaining parts taken from reference TRBV3-1 and TRBJ1-2, reads DTAVSQTPKYLVTQMGNDKSIKCEQNLGHDTMYWYKQDSKKFLKIMFSYNNKELIINETVPNRFSPKSPDKAHLNLHINSLELGDSAVYFCASSQAQGRYGYTFGSGTRLTVV.

Points on this clonotype: The junction departs from the called germline gene at one end, perhaps through a read error. J is TRBJ2-5 and V is TRBV5-1; the match to TRBD2 covers 9 bases. The CDR3 contains 14 residues. Germline V gene data show CDR1 as SGHRS and CDR2 as YFSETQ. The CDR3 is CASGFAGGVETQYF. CDR3 in DNA: TGCGCCAGCGGCTTTGCGGGAGGGGTAGAGACCCAGTACTTC.